The subject of this entry is one T cell receptor beta chain. Only in-frame clones appear in the TCRdb table, and some are missing; sequencing was by immunoSEQ multiplex PCR. The top ten clones hold 2.3% of a sample with approximately 74,000 clones, over 80% of them seen once. The source of the sample is a study of T cell changes during pregnancy in multiple sclerosis. CDR1 SGHTA and CDR2 FQGNSA come from the germline V gene. V was clipped by 6 bases and J by 1 base; unmatched bases: 8. The CDR3 has 16 amino acids. This specimen was peripheral blood, taken before pregnancy. The V call is TRBV7-2, the J call TRBJ2-2; 7 positions agree with TRBD2. The TCR originated in a female donor with multiple sclerosis, enrolled in a pregnancy study. CDR3 in DNA: TGTGCCAGCAGGGGTTTGGCGGGAGTGAACACCGGGGAGCTGTTTTTT. Protein: CASRGLAGVNTGELFF.